Listed below are T cell receptor beta chains from one sample, sequenced in a study of post-analysis software for immune sequencing data. TCRdb used MiXCR to reprocess the PCR reads, holding one entry per CDR3 protein. The table has hundreds of thousands of distinct CDR3 sequences, under 70% seen once. Sequencing input: blood. The origin of the receptors is a girl between 5 and 17 years old with multiple sclerosis. CDR3s include the opening cysteine and the closing phenylalanine or tryptophan. D genes are given only for firm matches. Size values are once, few and many counts, or a class for expanded clones, and some rows have none.

D gene: TRBD2
clone size: few
V gene: TRBV6-5
J gene: TRBJ2-7
CDR3 DNA: TGTGCCAGCAGTTACCGCCTGAGGGACTACTACGAGCAGTACTTC
CDR3 protein: CASSYRLRDYYEQYF

D gene: -
clone size: -
V gene: TRBV28
J gene: TRBJ2-3
CDR3 DNA: TGTGCCAGCAGCACTTCCCCGGGACTTCCAGCCTCTTACACAGATACGCAGTATTTT
CDR3 protein: CASSTSPGLPASYTDTQYF

D gene: -
clone size: -
V gene: TRBV20-1
J gene: TRBJ2-7
CDR3 DNA: TGCAGTGCCCAAGATGCGCTCACAAATTCCTACGAGCAGTACTTC
CDR3 protein: CSAQDALTNSYEQYF

D gene: -
clone size: -
V gene: TRBV29-1
J gene: TRBJ1-2
CDR3 DNA: TGCAGCGTTGCAAGAGGCACCGGGAACTATGGCTACACCTTC
CDR3 protein: CSVARGTGNYGYTF

D gene: -
clone size: -
V gene: TRBV20-1
J gene: TRBJ2-3
CDR3 DNA: TGCAGTGCTAGTCCCCAATTCGGGGGAGAACAGGGTACGCAGTATTTT
CDR3 protein: CSASPQFGGEQGTQYF

D gene: -
clone size: -
V gene: TRBV27
J gene: TRBJ1-1
CDR3 DNA: TGTGCCCCGGCGGGTGGTGAAGCTTTCTTT
CDR3 protein: CAPAGGEAFF

D gene: TRBD1
clone size: -
V gene: TRBV2
J gene: TRBJ2-5
CDR3 DNA: TGTGCCAGGGCCGCCCGGGACAGGGGATTACAAGAGACCCAGTACTTC
CDR3 protein: CARAARDRGLQETQYF

D gene: TRBD2
clone size: -
V gene: TRBV7-9
J gene: TRBJ2-5
CDR3 DNA: TGTGCCAGCAGCTTAGCGCTAGCGGAGCAGTACTTC
CDR3 protein: CASSLALAEQYF

D gene: TRBD2
clone size: -
V gene: TRBV3-1
J gene: TRBJ2-7
CDR3 DNA: TGTGCCAGCAGCCAACTGGGAGGGGTCGACTACGAGCAGTACTTC
CDR3 protein: CASSQLGGVDYEQYF

D gene: -
clone size: -
V gene: TRBV5-1
J gene: TRBJ1-4
CDR3 DNA: TGCGCCAGCAGTGCCGACGAACGAAAACTGTTTTTT
CDR3 protein: CASSADERKLFF

D gene: -
clone size: few
V gene: TRBV7-9
J gene: TRBJ2-7
CDR3 DNA: TGTGCCAGCAGCTTATCAATGAACGAGCAGTACTTC
CDR3 protein: CASSLSMNEQYF

D gene: -
clone size: few
V gene: TRBV5-1
J gene: TRBJ1-1
CDR3 DNA: TGCGCCAGCAGCGTGCAGATCAGAGCCCAGAACACTGAAGCTTTCTTT
CDR3 protein: CASSVQIRAQNTEAFF

D gene: TRBD1
clone size: -
V gene: TRBV20-1
J gene: TRBJ1-1
CDR3 DNA: TGCAGTGCTTTGGGACAGGGGGCAACTGAAGCTTTCTTT
CDR3 protein: CSALGQGATEAFF

D gene: TRBD1
clone size: -
V gene: TRBV7-9
J gene: TRBJ1-1
CDR3 DNA: TGTGCCAGCAGCCCATCAGGGGGGGGATCGAACACTGAAGCTTTCTTT
CDR3 protein: CASSPSGGGSNTEAFF

D gene: -
clone size: few
V gene: TRBV25-1
J gene: TRBJ2-7
CDR3 DNA: TGTGCCAGCAGTGACGGGGGACAATTAGAGCAGTACTTC
CDR3 protein: CASSDGGQLEQYF

D gene: -
clone size: -
V gene: TRBV6-5
J gene: TRBJ2-2
CDR3 DNA: TGTGCCAGCAGTTACGGAGGACACACCGGGGAGCTGTTTTTT
CDR3 protein: CASSYGGHTGELFF

D gene: -
clone size: few
V gene: TRBV29-1
J gene: TRBJ1-1
CDR3 DNA: TGCAGCGCCGGGAACACTGAAGCTTTCTTT
CDR3 protein: CSAGNTEAFF

D gene: -
clone size: few
V gene: TRBV4-1
J gene: TRBJ2-4
CDR3 DNA: TGCGCCAGCAGCCAAGATTTTGAGGGGGTCCGGAACATTCAGTACTTC
CDR3 protein: CASSQDFEGVRNIQYF

D gene: TRBD1
clone size: few
V gene: TRBV12-3/TRBV12-4
J gene: TRBJ1-2
CDR3 DNA: TGTGCCAGCAGTTACCACAGGGGTTTGGGGAACTATGGCTACACCTTC
CDR3 protein: CASSYHRGLGNYGYTF

D gene: -
clone size: -
V gene: TRBV3-1
J gene: TRBJ2-3
CDR3 DNA: TGTGCCAGCAGCCAAGATGGCGAAGATAGGACTTTGTTCACAGATACGCAGTATTTT
CDR3 protein: CASSQDGEDRTLFTDTQYF

D gene: -
clone size: -
V gene: TRBV5-1
J gene: TRBJ2-3
CDR3 DNA: TGCGCCAGCAAGTCTTGGCCCGGGGGCACAGATACGCAGTATTTT
CDR3 protein: CASKSWPGGTDTQYF

D gene: -
clone size: -
V gene: TRBV20-1
J gene: TRBJ1-2
CDR3 DNA: TGCAGTTCCTCAAGTCCGTTGGGAAACTATGGCTACACCTTC
CDR3 protein: CSSSSPLGNYGYTF

D gene: -
clone size: once
V gene: TRBV6-4
J gene: TRBJ2-6
CDR3 DNA: TGTGCCAGCAGTGACTCGACGTCGTCTGGGGCCAACGTCCTGACTTTC
CDR3 protein: CASSDSTSSGANVLTF

D gene: -
clone size: -
V gene: TRBV28
J gene: TRBJ2-5
CDR3 DNA: TGTGCCAGCAGTTTAGCACAGGGCGGGACCCAGTACTTC
CDR3 protein: CASSLAQGGTQYF

D gene: -
clone size: -
V gene: TRBV7-3
J gene: TRBJ2-6
CDR3 DNA: TGTGCCAGCAGCTTATGGGGGGCTGGGGCCAACGTCCTGACTTTC
CDR3 protein: CASSLWGAGANVLTF

D gene: -
clone size: -
V gene: TRBV2
J gene: TRBJ1-6
CDR3 DNA: TGTGCCAGCACCATCCCCGGGACCCTTAATTCACCCCTCCACTTT
CDR3 protein: CASTIPGTLNSPLHF

D gene: -
clone size: -
V gene: TRBV10-3
J gene: TRBJ1-1
CDR3 DNA: TGTGCCATCAGCGAGTCGCCGGCGGCAAACACTGAAGCTTTCTTT
CDR3 protein: CAISESPAANTEAFF

D gene: TRBD1
clone size: -
V gene: TRBV3-1
J gene: TRBJ1-2
CDR3 DNA: TGTGCCAGCAGCCCCACCGGGACAGGGGCGGGTGGCTACACCTTC
CDR3 protein: CASSPTGTGAGGYTF

D gene: -
clone size: -
V gene: TRBV6-5
J gene: TRBJ2-6
CDR3 DNA: TGTGCCAGCACGCCCTCTGGGGCCAACGTCCTGACTTTC
CDR3 protein: CASTPSGANVLTF

D gene: TRBD2
clone size: -
V gene: TRBV20-1
J gene: TRBJ2-7
CDR3 DNA: TGCAGTGCTACAGGCGGGAGGAGGTTCTCCTACGAGCAGTACTTC
CDR3 protein: CSATGGRRFSYEQYF

D gene: TRBD2
clone size: few
V gene: TRBV7-8
J gene: TRBJ2-7
CDR3 DNA: TGTGCCAGCAGCAATCAGCGGGAGGAGGCCTACGAGCAGTACTTC
CDR3 protein: CASSNQREEAYEQYF

D gene: TRBD1
clone size: few
V gene: TRBV29-1
J gene: TRBJ1-2
CDR3 DNA: TGCAGCGTTAGAGGGGGCCAAGGCTACACCTTC
CDR3 protein: CSVRGGQGYTF

D gene: TRBD1
clone size: -
V gene: TRBV7-3
J gene: TRBJ2-2
CDR3 DNA: TGTGCCAGCAGCTTAAACCGGGACAGGGGGACCGGGGAGCTGTTTTTT
CDR3 protein: CASSLNRDRGTGELFF

D gene: TRBD1
clone size: -
V gene: TRBV12-3/TRBV12-4
J gene: TRBJ2-1
CDR3 DNA: TGTGCCAGCAGCCGGGACAGGGGGAACAATGAGCAGTTCTTC
CDR3 protein: CASSRDRGNNEQFF

D gene: -
clone size: once
V gene: TRBV20-1
J gene: TRBJ2-7
CDR3 DNA: TGCAGTGCCGGAGGGATCGGGCCGCCCTACGAGCAGTACTTC
CDR3 protein: CSAGGIGPPYEQYF

D gene: TRBD1
clone size: many
V gene: TRBV6-4
J gene: TRBJ2-1
CDR3 DNA: TGTGCCAGCAGCCTGGACAGGGTTAATGAGCAGTTCTTC
CDR3 protein: CASSLDRVNEQFF

D gene: -
clone size: -
V gene: TRBV3-1
J gene: TRBJ1-5
CDR3 DNA: TGTGCCAGCAGCCAACATTCAGGGAAAGGGCCTGGTCAGCCCCAGCATTTT
CDR3 protein: CASSQHSGKGPGQPQHF

D gene: TRBD2
clone size: -
V gene: TRBV5-1
J gene: TRBJ2-7
CDR3 DNA: TGCGCCAGCAGCCCGTCGGTCGGGGTACTAGCGGGGGGGCCCTACGAGCAGTACTTC
CDR3 protein: CASSPSVGVLAGGPYEQYF

D gene: TRBD1
clone size: -
V gene: TRBV5-1
J gene: TRBJ2-7
CDR3 DNA: TGCGCCAGCAGCATTGGACAGGGGGGCGAGCAGTACTTC
CDR3 protein: CASSIGQGGEQYF

D gene: TRBD1
clone size: -
V gene: TRBV5-1
J gene: TRBJ1-1
CDR3 DNA: TGCGCCAGCAGCCCATACAGGGGGAGTAACACTGAAGCTTTCTTT
CDR3 protein: CASSPYRGSNTEAFF

D gene: -
clone size: few
V gene: TRBV28
J gene: TRBJ1-5
CDR3 DNA: TGTGCCAGCAGCACCGGGGGTTATAGCAATCAGCCCCAGCATTTT
CDR3 protein: CASSTGGYSNQPQHF

D gene: -
clone size: -
V gene: TRBV3-1
J gene: TRBJ2-1
CDR3 DNA: TGTGCCAGCAGCTTAGGACCGGGACACCCGAAAGCGGGGTACAATGAGCAGTTCTTC
CDR3 protein: CASSLGPGHPKAGYNEQFF

D gene: -
clone size: few
V gene: TRBV28
J gene: TRBJ1-1
CDR3 DNA: TGTGCCAGCGGACTGACGAACACTGAAGCTTTCTTT
CDR3 protein: CASGLTNTEAFF

D gene: -
clone size: -
V gene: TRBV7-2
J gene: TRBJ1-6
CDR3 DNA: TGTGCCAGCAGCTTACTTCGGACTTCACCCCTCCACTTT
CDR3 protein: CASSLLRTSPLHF

D gene: TRBD1
clone size: once
V gene: TRBV10-3
J gene: TRBJ1-2
CDR3 DNA: TGTGCCATCACCCCGGGACAGAATAACTATGGCTACACCTTC
CDR3 protein: CAITPGQNNYGYTF

D gene: -
clone size: once
V gene: TRBV6-5
J gene: TRBJ2-7
CDR3 DNA: TGTGCCAGCAGTTACTCACCGAGGACACCCCCGGAGGAGCAGTACTTC
CDR3 protein: CASSYSPRTPPEEQYF

D gene: TRBD1
clone size: -
V gene: TRBV29-1
J gene: TRBJ2-4
CDR3 DNA: TGCAGCGTCGCACAGGGGGCGGACATTCAGTACTTC
CDR3 protein: CSVAQGADIQYF

D gene: -
clone size: -
V gene: TRBV27
J gene: TRBJ2-7
CDR3 DNA: TGTGCCAGCAGTCCCGGGCAGGGGATTCTCTACGAGCAGTACTTC
CDR3 protein: CASSPGQGILYEQYF

D gene: TRBD2
clone size: -
V gene: TRBV5-1
J gene: TRBJ2-3
CDR3 DNA: TGCGCCAGCAGACCGGAACTAGCGGGAGCTACAGATACGCAGTATTTT
CDR3 protein: CASRPELAGATDTQYF

D gene: TRBD2
clone size: few
V gene: TRBV6-6
J gene: TRBJ2-1
CDR3 DNA: TGTGCCAGCAGTTACTCCGGGACTAGCGGGACCACCTACAATGAGCAGTTCTTC
CDR3 protein: CASSYSGTSGTTYNEQFF

D gene: -
clone size: once
V gene: TRBV15
J gene: TRBJ2-3
CDR3 DNA: TGTGCCACCAGCAGAGATAGATTCACAGATATGCAGTATTTT
CDR3 protein: CATSRDRFTDMQYF

D gene: -
clone size: -
V gene: TRBV28
J gene: TRBJ1-1
CDR3 DNA: TGTGCCAGCAGTAAGAGGACAAACACTGAAGCTTTCTTT
CDR3 protein: CASSKRTNTEAFF

D gene: -
clone size: -
V gene: TRBV20-1
J gene: TRBJ2-3
CDR3 DNA: TGCAGTGCTAGAGCGGGAGAAAAAAATACGCGGTATTTT
CDR3 protein: CSARAGEKNTRYF